Listed below are T cell receptor beta chains from one sample, sequenced in a study of blood T cells in healthy people across ages. Each CDR3 protein is one row after TCRdb ran MiXCR on the 5' RACE reads. The data contain around 2 million distinct CDR3 sequences, approximately 39% of them singletons. The sample taken for sequencing was blood. Receptors were obtained from a human donor in good health. CDR3s include the opening cysteine and the closing phenylalanine or tryptophan. Each record gives: D gene, CDR3 length, clone size, J gene, V gene, CDR3 protein, CDR3 DNA. D genes are given only for firm matches. Clone size, where shown, is once, few, many, or a class for clones that have expanded.

d_gene: TRBD2; len: 15; abundance: -; j_gene: TRBJ2-1; v_gene: TRBV10-3; CDR3aa: CAISELAGNYNEQFF; CDR3nt: TGTGCCATCAGTGAACTAGCGGGGAACTACAATGAGCAGTTCTTC
d_gene: TRBD2; len: 14; abundance: -; j_gene: TRBJ2-5; v_gene: TRBV7-9; CDR3aa: CASSPAGGIETQYF; CDR3nt: TGTGCCAGCAGCCCGGCGGGAGGAATAGAGACCCAGTACTTC
d_gene: -; len: 15; abundance: -; j_gene: TRBJ1-2; v_gene: TRBV7-9; CDR3aa: CASSFRVGVGYGYTF; CDR3nt: TGTGCCAGCAGCTTTAGGGTCGGGGTTGGTTATGGCTACACCTTC
d_gene: -; len: 15; abundance: few; j_gene: TRBJ2-3; v_gene: TRBV4-3; CDR3aa: CASSRGFSRTDTQYF; CDR3nt: TGCGCCAGCAGCCGGGGCTTTTCTCGCACAGATACGCAGTATTTT
d_gene: -; len: 12; abundance: few; j_gene: TRBJ2-1; v_gene: TRBV29-1; CDR3aa: CSVKGTGNEQFF; CDR3nt: TGCAGCGTTAAGGGGACGGGCAATGAGCAGTTCTTC
d_gene: -; len: 15; abundance: -; j_gene: TRBJ2-6; v_gene: TRBV7-2; CDR3aa: CASSRDGSGANVLTF; CDR3nt: TGTGCCAGCAGCCGAGACGGCTCTGGGGCCAACGTCCTGACTTTC
d_gene: -; len: 15; abundance: -; j_gene: TRBJ1-1; v_gene: TRBV27; CDR3aa: CASSLSRFMNTEAFF; CDR3nt: TGTGCCAGCAGTTTATCCAGGTTCATGAACACTGAAGCTTTCTTT
d_gene: TRBD1; len: 15; abundance: few; j_gene: TRBJ2-7; v_gene: TRBV5-1; CDR3aa: CVSSSPDRGSYEQYF; CDR3nt: TGCGTCAGCAGTTCGCCAGACAGGGGATCCTACGAGCAGTACTTC
d_gene: -; len: 15; abundance: -; j_gene: TRBJ2-3; v_gene: TRBV4-2; CDR3aa: CASSHPGLNTDTQYF; CDR3nt: TGTGCCAGCAGCCATCCGGGACTGAACACAGATACGCAGTATTTT
d_gene: -; len: 13; abundance: -; j_gene: TRBJ2-1; v_gene: TRBV5-1; CDR3aa: CASRLQETNEQFF; CDR3nt: TGCGCCAGCAGACTGCAGGAAACTAATGAGCAGTTCTTC
d_gene: -; len: 15; abundance: -; j_gene: TRBJ1-4; v_gene: TRBV12-3/TRBV12-4; CDR3aa: CASTGPHMGGEKLFF; CDR3nt: TGTGCCAGCACCGGGCCTCATATGGGGGGAGAAAAACTGTTTTTT
d_gene: TRBD1; len: 15; abundance: few; j_gene: TRBJ2-1; v_gene: TRBV2; CDR3aa: CASSPPGQEINEQFF; CDR3nt: TGTGCCAGCAGTCCGCCGGGACAGGAGATCAATGAGCAGTTCTTC
d_gene: -; len: 12; abundance: -; j_gene: TRBJ2-7; v_gene: TRBV6-5; CDR3aa: CASGRGNYEQYF; CDR3nt: TGTGCCAGCGGTCGGGGAAACTACGAGCAGTACTTC